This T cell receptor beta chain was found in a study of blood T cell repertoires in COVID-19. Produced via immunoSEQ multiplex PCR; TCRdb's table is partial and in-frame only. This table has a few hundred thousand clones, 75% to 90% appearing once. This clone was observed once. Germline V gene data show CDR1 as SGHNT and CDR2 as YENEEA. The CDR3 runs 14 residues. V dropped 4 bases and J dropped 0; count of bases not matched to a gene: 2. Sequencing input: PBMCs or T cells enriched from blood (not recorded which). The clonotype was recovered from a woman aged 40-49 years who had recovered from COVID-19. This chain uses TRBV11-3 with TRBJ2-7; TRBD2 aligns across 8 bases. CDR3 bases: TGTGCCAGCAGCTCCGGGACTAGCTCCTACGAGCAGTACTTC. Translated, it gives CASSSGTSSYEQYF.